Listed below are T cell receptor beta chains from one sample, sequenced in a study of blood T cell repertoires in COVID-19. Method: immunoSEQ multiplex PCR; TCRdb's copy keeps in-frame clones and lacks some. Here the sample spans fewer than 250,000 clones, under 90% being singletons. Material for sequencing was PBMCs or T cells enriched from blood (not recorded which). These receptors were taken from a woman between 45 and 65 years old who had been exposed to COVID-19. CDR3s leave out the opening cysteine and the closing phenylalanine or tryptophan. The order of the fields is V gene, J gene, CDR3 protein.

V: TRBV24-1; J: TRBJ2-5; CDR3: ATSDNRDTQETQY
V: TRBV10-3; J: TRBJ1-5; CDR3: AISESISSQYSNQPQH
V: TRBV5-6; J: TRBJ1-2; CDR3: ASSLLGTGRAYYGYT
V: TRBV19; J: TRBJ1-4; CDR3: ASSILGTDNEKLF
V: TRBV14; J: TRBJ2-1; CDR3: ASSPLIYSEQF
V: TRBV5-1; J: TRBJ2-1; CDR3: ASSPGLANVNEQF
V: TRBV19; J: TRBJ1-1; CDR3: ASSITPSLSLTNTEAF
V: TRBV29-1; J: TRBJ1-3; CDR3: SVVRGNTIY
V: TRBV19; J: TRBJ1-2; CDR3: ASSPTTGTYRSYGYT
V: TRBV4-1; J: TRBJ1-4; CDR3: ASSQERGGDEKLF
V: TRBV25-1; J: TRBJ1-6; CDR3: ASSEFFSNSPLH
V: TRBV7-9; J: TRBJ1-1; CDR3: ASSSSGVRTEAF
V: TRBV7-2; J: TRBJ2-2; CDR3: ASSSIIYGELF
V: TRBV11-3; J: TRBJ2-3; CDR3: ASSATRTDTQY
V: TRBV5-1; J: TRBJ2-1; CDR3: ASSAGTGADEQF
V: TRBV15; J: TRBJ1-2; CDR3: ATSRPQGGGYT
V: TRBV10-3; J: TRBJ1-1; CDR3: AISPGFFDRVDAF
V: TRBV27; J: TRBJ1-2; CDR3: ASSLSNRGYGYT
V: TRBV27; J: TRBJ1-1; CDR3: ASSSPLGGTEAF
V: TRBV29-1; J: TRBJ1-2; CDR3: SVTGGAGYT
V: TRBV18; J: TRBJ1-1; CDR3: ASSRQLGAGTGAGAF
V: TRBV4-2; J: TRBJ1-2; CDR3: ASSQDPQGQGSGYT
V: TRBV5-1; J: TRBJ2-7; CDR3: ASSASQGALREQY
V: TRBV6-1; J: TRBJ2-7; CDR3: ASSEYRPGGEQY
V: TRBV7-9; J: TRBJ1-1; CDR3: ASSLFAGMNTEAF
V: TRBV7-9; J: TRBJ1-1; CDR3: ASSLRGSPLAGTEAF
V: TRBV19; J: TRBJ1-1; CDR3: ASRVDRGVTEAF
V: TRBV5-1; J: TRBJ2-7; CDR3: ASSNGQGISYEQY
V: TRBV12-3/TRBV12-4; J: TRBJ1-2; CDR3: ASSPGEDYGYT
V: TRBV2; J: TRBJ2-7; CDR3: ASSRDRSLEQY
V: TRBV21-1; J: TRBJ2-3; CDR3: ASSKVRTSAYLTDTQY
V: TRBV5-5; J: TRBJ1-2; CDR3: ASSRGSDYGYT
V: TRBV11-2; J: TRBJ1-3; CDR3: ASSLRGGLYSGNTIY
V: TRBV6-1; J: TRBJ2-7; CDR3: ASSVYFGRRTANYEQY
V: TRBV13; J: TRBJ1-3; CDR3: ASSPGTGRNTIY
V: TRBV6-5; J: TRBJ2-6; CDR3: ASSPQGTGANVLT
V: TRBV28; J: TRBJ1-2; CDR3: AILTGEGGYT
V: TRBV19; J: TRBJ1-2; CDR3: ASSSVNRAYGYT
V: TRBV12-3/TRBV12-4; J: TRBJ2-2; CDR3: ASVAGYTGELF
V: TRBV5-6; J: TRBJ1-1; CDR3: ASSSTGRTEAF
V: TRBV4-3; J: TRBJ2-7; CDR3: ASSQEGGENYEQY
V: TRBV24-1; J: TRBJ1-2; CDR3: ATSDADTIYGYT
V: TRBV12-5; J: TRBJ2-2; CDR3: ASGYGGAGELF
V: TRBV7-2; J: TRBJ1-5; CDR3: ASSFRTGNQPQH
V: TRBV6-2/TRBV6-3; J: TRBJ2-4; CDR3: ASSLGQGLNIQY
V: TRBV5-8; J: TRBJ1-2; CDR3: ASSVGQAANYGYT